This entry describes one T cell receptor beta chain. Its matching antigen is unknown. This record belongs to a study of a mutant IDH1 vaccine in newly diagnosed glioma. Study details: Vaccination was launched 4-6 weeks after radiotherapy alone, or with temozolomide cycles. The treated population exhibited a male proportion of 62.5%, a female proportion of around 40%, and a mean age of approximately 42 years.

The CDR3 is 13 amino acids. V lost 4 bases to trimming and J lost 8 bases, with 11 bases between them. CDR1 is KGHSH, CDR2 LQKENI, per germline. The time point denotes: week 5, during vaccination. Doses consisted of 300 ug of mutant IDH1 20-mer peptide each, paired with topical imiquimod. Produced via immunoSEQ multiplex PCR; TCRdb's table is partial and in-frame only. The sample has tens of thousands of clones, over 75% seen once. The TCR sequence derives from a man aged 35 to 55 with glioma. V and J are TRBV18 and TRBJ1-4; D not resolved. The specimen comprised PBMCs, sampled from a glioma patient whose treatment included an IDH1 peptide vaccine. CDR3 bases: TGTGCCAGCTCACTGAGGACGACGGAAAAACTGTTTTTT. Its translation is CASSLRTTEKLFF.